The next 21 T cell receptor beta chains were all read from a single sample in a study of blood T cell repertoires in COVID-19. The assay was immunoSEQ multiplex PCR, and TCRdb's table has in-frame clones only and misses some. The sample gives 15,000 to 20,000 clones, about 89% of which show up once; 25% to 40% is in the top ten. Sequencing was done on a sample of peripheral blood. The receptor set was obtained from a woman of 80 years or more with COVID-19, enrolled during active disease.

The gene calls are TRBV6-5 and TRBJ2-7, with D possibly TRBD1 on 6 matching bases. The V end lost 8 bases, the J end lost 4 bases, and 12 bases lay between the germline ends. CDR3 length equals 12 residues. Germline V gene sequence: CDR1 MNHEY, CDR2 SVGAGI. CDR3 sequence (DNA): TGTGCCAGCTGGGACACGGGGTACGAGCAGTACTTC. As protein: CASWDTGYEQYF.

The genes are TRBV7-2 and TRBJ2-5, with D unresolved. Germline lookup yields CDR1 SGHTA and CDR2 FQGNSA. V was clipped by 2 bases and J by 5 bases, with 3 bases between them. The CDR3 has 11 amino acids. In nucleotides, the CDR3 is TGTGCCAGCAGCTTACTGGAGACCCAGTACTTC. This gives the protein CASSLLETQYF.

The V call is TRBV20-1, the J call TRBJ1-3, with D uncertain. This CDR3 comprises 10 residues. Germline values: CDR1 DFQATT, CDR2 SNEGSKA (reference sequence). V was shortened by 6 bases and J by 14 bases, with 14 bases between the two germline ends. DNA of the CDR3: TGCAGTGCCCTCCGGGATATCTTATATTTT. Amino acid sequence: CSALRDILYF.

The V call is TRBV7-3, the J call TRBJ2-3, with TRBD2 matching 12 bases. Trimming cost V 4 bases and J 6 bases; bases outside gene matches: 2. Germline CDR1 is SGHTA and CDR2 is FQGTGA. There are 14 residues in the CDR3. The CDR3 reads CASSSGLAGDTQYF. In DNA form, the CDR3 reads TGTGCCAGCAGCTCCGGACTAGCGGGGGATACGCAGTATTTT. Looking up the rest from reference TRBV7-3 and TRBJ2-3 gives the full variable domain: GAGVSQTPSNKVTEKGKYVELRCDPISGHTALYWYRQSLGQGPEFLIYFQGTGAADDSGLPNDRFFAVRPEGSVSTLKIQRTERGDSAVYLCASSSGLAGDTQYFGPGTRLTVL.

The J gene is TRBJ1-1, the V gene TRBV19; weak D call: TRBD1 (6 bases). This CDR3 has 16 amino acids. Looked up from germline, CDR1 is LNHDA and CDR2 is SQIVND (reference sequence). V gave up 6 bases and J gave up 1 base, with 18 bases separating them. The CDR3 reads CASRDLLRTENTEAFF. CDR3 in DNA: TGTGCCAGTAGGGACCTCCTCCGGACAGAGAACACTGAAGCTTTCTTT.

The chain has TRBV29-1 and TRBJ1-2, with TRBD1 matching over 7 bases. Losses at the gene ends were 0 bases for V and 1 base for J; bases not matched to a gene: 5. Germline V gene sequence: CDR1 SQVTM, CDR2 ANQGSEA. The CDR3 spans 15 residues. CDR3 bases: TGCAGCGTTGAAGATCTGACAGGGTATAACTATGGCTACACCTTC. This gives the protein CSVEDLTGYNYGYTF.

The chain uses TRBV5-1 and TRBJ1-6, with 7 bases that match TRBD1. CDR1 and CDR2 (germline): SGHRS, YFSETQ. V was pared by 6 bases and J by 13 bases, with 7 bases of the junction left unmatched. This CDR3 is 12 amino acids long. The CDR3 DNA reads TGCGCCAGCAACTTAGAGGGGGCCCCCCTCCACTTT. Its protein is CASNLEGAPLHF. The entire variable domain, with the rest obtained from reference TRBV5-1 and TRBJ1-6, is as follows: KAGVTQTPRYLIKTRGQQVTLSCSPISGHRSVSWYQQTPGQGLQFLFEYFSETQRNKGNFPGRFSGRQFSNSRSEMNVSTLELGDSALYLCASNLEGAPLHFGNGTRLTVT.

V is TRBV28 and J is TRBJ1-2; TRBD1 matches at 8 bases. V lost 6 bases and J lost 8; bases outside the gene matches: 14. The CDR3 has 15 amino acids. Germline V gene sequence: CDR1 MDHEN, CDR2 SYDVKM. CDR3 loop: CASRRPEQGGRGYTF. The DNA for the CDR3 is TGTGCCAGCAGACGACCCGAACAGGGGGGCCGGGGCTACACCTTC.

The genes are TRBV7-2 and TRBJ2-5, with 7 bases identical to TRBD1. The CDR3 contains 15 residues. Losses at the gene ends were 6 bases for V and 2 bases for J; bases not matched to a gene: 9. Germline V lookup: CDR1 SGHTA, CDR2 FQGNSA. The CDR3 sequence is CASRPQGSWQETQYF. CDR3 nucleotides: TGTGCCAGCAGGCCACAGGGGAGTTGGCAAGAGACCCAGTACTTC.

This sequence joins TRBV6-5 and TRBJ1-2, with D possibly matching TRBD1 (6 bases). V lost 2 bases and J 3 bases, leaving 10 bases between the germline ends. Germline CDR1 is MNHEY and CDR2 is SVGAGI. The CDR3 length is 14 residues. The CDR3 reads CASSYGRGDYGYTF. CDR3 coding DNA: TGTGCCAGCAGTTACGGCAGGGGTGACTATGGCTACACCTTC.

This rearrangement joins TRBV7-6 to TRBJ2-1; D perhaps matches TRBD1 (5 bases). The V gene lost 4 bases and the J gene lost 0 bases, with 10 bases spanning the gap. CDR3 length: 15 residues. In germline, CDR1 is SGHVS, CDR2 FNYEAQ. The CDR3 is CASSSGQLSYNEQFF. Here the CDR3 DNA reads TGTGCCAGCAGCTCCGGACAACTCTCCTACAATGAGCAGTTCTTC.

The genes are TRBV19 and TRBJ1-5, with 9 bases fitting TRBD1. The CDR3 spans 15 residues. Germline CDR1 is LNHDA and CDR2 is SQIVND (reference sequence). Losses at the gene ends were 5 bases for V and 2 bases for J; bases not matched to a gene: 4. In DNA form, the CDR3 reads TGTGCCAGTAGTGGGACAGGGTTGGGCAATCAGCCCCAGCATTTT. Its protein is CASSGTGLGNQPQHF. The variable domain in full, completed from reference TRBV19 and TRBJ1-5, reads DGGITQSPKYLFRKEGQNVTLSCEQNLNHDAMYWYRQDPGQGLRLIYYSQIVNDFQKGDIAEGYSVSREKKESFPLTVTSAQKNPTAFYLCASSGTGLGNQPQHFGDGTRLSIL.

This sequence joins TRBV19 and TRBJ1-5; no firm D call. Germline V gene sequence: CDR1 LNHDA, CDR2 SQIVND (reference sequence). This CDR3 spans 15 amino acids. V was cut by 9 bases and J by 0 bases, with 15 bases left in between. DNA of the CDR3: TGTGCCAGCCGTAGAGGCAGACTTAGCAATCAGCCCCAGCATTTT. Translated, it gives CASRRGRLSNQPQHF.

The rearrangement links TRBV29-1 to TRBJ2-1, with 15 bases lining up with TRBD2. The V and J ends lost 5 bases and 7 bases, in that order; junction bases with no gene match: 6. CDR3 size: 15 residues. In germline, CDR1 is SQVTM, CDR2 ANQGSEA. CDR3 residues: CSVLGLAGGQNEQFF. CDR3 nucleotide sequence: TGCAGCGTTCTTGGACTAGCGGGGGGGCAGAATGAGCAGTTCTTC.

This clone was seen a single time. V gene TRBV28 combines with J gene TRBJ1-5; D call uncertain. There are 14 residues in the CDR3. Trimming took off 2 bases at V and 5 bases at J, with 10 bases between the two ends. Germline V gene lookup returns CDR1 MDHEN and CDR2 SYDVKM. The CDR3 region is CASSLVRAYQPQHF. In DNA, the CDR3 is TGTGCCAGCAGTTTAGTGAGGGCTTATCAGCCCCAGCATTTT.

V is TRBV5-4 and J is TRBJ1-5; 12 bases match TRBD1. The CDR3 length is 15 residues. CDR1 is SGHNT and CDR2 is YYREEE in the germline V gene (reference sequence). V gave up 4 bases and J gave up 3 bases; unmatched junction bases: 2. The CDR3 sequence is CASSKGQGANQPQHF. The CDR3, as DNA: TGTGCCAGCAGCAAGGGACAGGGGGCCAATCAGCCCCAGCATTTT. The full variable domain, completed using reference TRBV5-4 and TRBJ1-5, is ETGVTQSPTHLIKTRGQQVTLRCSSQSGHNTVSWYQQALGQGPQFIFQYYREEENGRGNFPPRFSGLQFPNYSSELNVNALELDDSALYLCASSKGQGANQPQHFGDGTRLSIL.

The chain recombines TRBV28 with TRBJ2-7; possibly TRBD1 for D (5 bases). Trimming pared 10 bases from V and 0 bases from J, leaving 13 bases between. The CDR3 loop spans 13 amino acids. Germline CDR1 MDHEN, CDR2 SYDVKM. The CDR3 spells CATLYGHSYEQYF. CDR3 coding DNA: TGTGCCACCTTATACGGACACTCCTACGAGCAGTACTTC.

V gene TRBV11-3 combines with J gene TRBJ2-5, with 7 bases that match TRBD2. V was pared by 5 bases and J by 3 bases, with 9 bases of the junction left unmatched. Germline CDR1 and CDR2: SGHNT and YENEEA. CDR3 length equals 15 residues. The CDR3 coding sequence is TGTGCCAGCAGCCCGGACGGGAGGTCGGAAGAGACCCAGTACTTC. Its protein product is CASSPDGRSEETQYF. Looking up the rest from reference TRBV11-3 and TRBJ2-5 gives the full variable domain: EAGVVQSPRYKIIEKKQPVAFWCNPISGHNTLYWYLQNLGQGPELLIRYENEEAVDDSQLPKDRFSAERLKGVDSTLKIQPAELGDSAVYLCASSPDGRSEETQYFGPGTRLLVL.

This clone was recorded only once. The chain has TRBV21-1 and TRBJ1-4. TRBV21-1 is described as a pseudogene. This CDR3 contains 12 residues. This CDR3 is CASKARDEKLFF. In nucleotides, the CDR3 is TGTGCCAGCAAGGCGAGGGATGAAAAACTGTTTTTT.

This clone appeared once. V is TRBV6-4 and J is TRBJ2-2; no clear D gene. V gave up 6 bases and J gave up 1 base, with 9 bases separating them. The CDR3 consists of 14 residues. Germline V gene data show CDR1 as MRHNA and CDR2 as SNTAGT. The CDR3 DNA follows: TGTGCCAGCAGCTCGGCGGTGAACACCGGGGAGCTGTTTTTT. It yields the protein CASSSAVNTGELFF.

The CDR3, as DNA: TGTGCCAGCAGTCCCCGGTGGCAGCGGGTTTCTTACGAGCAGTACTTC. Protein: CASSPRWQRVSYEQYF. This chain connects TRBV28 to TRBJ2-7; a weak D match, TRBD2 (6 bases). V lost 5 bases to trimming and J lost 4 bases, with 21 bases between them. This CDR3 is built from 16 residues. CDR1 is MDHEN, CDR2 SYDVKM, per germline. Full variable domain (remainder filled in from reference TRBV28 and TRBJ2-7): DVKVTQSSRYLVKRTGEKVFLECVQDMDHENMFWYRQDPGLGLRLIYFSYDVKMKEKGDIPEGYSVSREKKERFSLILESASTNQTSMYLCASSPRWQRVSYEQYFGPGTRLTVT.